A selection of T cell receptor beta chains follows, all from one sample in a study of response to subunit inactivated influenza vaccine. One entry per CDR3 protein results from TCRdb running MiXCR on the RT-PCR reads. The sample holds 500,000 to 600,000 distinct CDR3 sequences, about 11% seen once. The sample was also linked to a second study, of T cells expressing NK-cell markers.

Source: PBMCs from blood, taken on the day of vaccination. The receptors were gathered from a man aged 45-60 years who received an inactivated influenza vaccine. Each CDR3 is given with its conserved first and last residue. D genes are given only for firm matches. Not all rows give a size; the values are once, few, many and, for expanded clones, a class.

j_call | cdr3_length | clone_size | v_call | d_call | cdr3_nt | cdr3_aa
TRBJ2-7 | 15 | many | TRBV11-2 | TRBD1 | TGTGCCAGCAGCTTAGCCGGGACAGGAGTGTACGAGCAGTACTTC | CASSLAGTGVYEQYF
TRBJ2-2 | 16 | - | TRBV11-2 | - | TGTGCCAGCAGCTTAGGGTTAGGCGGATTAACCGGGGAGCTGTTTTTT | CASSLGLGGLTGELFF
TRBJ2-2 | 14 | - | TRBV5-1 | - | TGCGCCAGCAGTAACCCTCCGAACACCGGGGAGCTGTTTTTT | CASSNPPNTGELFF
TRBJ1-2 | 14 | few | TRBV7-9 | TRBD1 | TGTGCCAGCAGCAGTTATACAGGGGGCCAAGGCTACACCTTC | CASSSYTGGQGYTF
TRBJ1-2 | 14 | few | TRBV5-1 | TRBD1 | TGCGCCAGCAGCTTGGTGGCAGGGGGCTATGGCTACACCTTC | CASSLVAGGYGYTF
TRBJ2-5 | 12 | few | TRBV12-3/TRBV12-4 | - | TGTGCCAGCAGTTGGGTTCGTGAGACCCAGTACTTC | CASSWVRETQYF
TRBJ2-4 | 15 | many | TRBV7-2 | - | TGTGCCAGCAGCTTAGAAGCCACCGCCAAAAACATTCAGTACTTC | CASSLEATAKNIQYF
TRBJ1-1 | 15 | - | TRBV7-9 | - | TGTGCCAGCAGCTTAAGTTTTTCGGGGAACACTGAAGCTTTCTTT | CASSLSFSGNTEAFF
TRBJ2-3 | 17 | many | TRBV28 | TRBD2 | TGTGCCAGCAGTTATGTCCTCGGACTAGATAAGGCAGATACGCAGTATTTT | CASSYVLGLDKADTQYF
TRBJ2-1 | 14 | many | TRBV5-6 | TRBD1 | TGTGCCAGCAGCTTACAGGGGGTGGTCAATGAGCAGTTCTTC | CASSLQGVVNEQFF
TRBJ1-1 | 11 | few | TRBV6-5 | - | TGTGCCAGCAGCAACCACATTATGGCTTTCTTT | CASSNHIMAFF
TRBJ2-7 | 16 | - | TRBV6-5 | - | TGTGCCAGCAGTTACTCGACGGCAGCTCCCTCCTACGAGCAGTACTTC | CASSYSTAAPSYEQYF
TRBJ2-2 | 16 | - | TRBV15 | - | TGTGCCACCAGCAGAGATAAGGGGAGATCCACCGGGGAGCTGTTTTTT | CATSRDKGRSTGELFF
TRBJ1-1 | 14 | few | TRBV12-3/TRBV12-4 | - | TGTGCCAGCAGTTTTGTCCGAGGGAACACTGAAGCTTTCTTT | CASSFVRGNTEAFF
TRBJ2-1 | 14 | few | TRBV10-3 | TRBD1 | TGTGCCATCAGTGAGACAGGGGGCTACAATGAGCAGTTCTTC | CAISETGGYNEQFF
TRBJ2-1 | 15 | - | TRBV5-1 | TRBD2 | TGCGCCAGCAGCTTGGGGGTAGCGGGAGGTCATGAGCAGTTCTTC | CASSLGVAGGHEQFF
TRBJ2-1 | 14 | many | TRBV12-3/TRBV12-4 | TRBD2 | TGTGCCAGCAGTAGGGTAGCGGGGGTCCCCGAGCAGTTCTTC | CASSRVAGVPEQFF
TRBJ2-7 | 15 | few | TRBV6-2/TRBV6-3 | TRBD2 | TGTGCCAGCAGGCACCCTAGCGGGAGGACCTACGAGCAGTACTTC | CASRHPSGRTYEQYF
TRBJ2-2 | 14 | few | TRBV7-9 | - | TGTGCCAGCAGCTTTAAGGAGCAGACCGGGGAGCTGTTTTTT | CASSFKEQTGELFF
TRBJ2-1 | 14 | many | TRBV28 | - | TGTGCCAGCATTTTAGGAGGACGTATCGATGAGCAGTTCTTC | CASILGGRIDEQFF
TRBJ1-5 | 15 | - | TRBV12-3/TRBV12-4 | TRBD1 | TGTGCCAGCAGTTTTGCAGGGGGCTCGGATCAGCCCCAGCATTTT | CASSFAGGSDQPQHF
TRBJ2-7 | 16 | - | TRBV20-1 | - | TGCAGTGCTAGACCTCCTTGGGGGGAGGACTCCTACGAGCAGTACTTC | CSARPPWGEDSYEQYF
TRBJ1-5 | 15 | - | TRBV7-2 | - | TGTGCCAGCAGCTTAAACAGGGATAGCAATCAGCCCCAGCATTTT | CASSLNRDSNQPQHF
TRBJ1-1 | 14 | few | TRBV21-1 | - | TGTGCCAGCAGTTCGGGACAGGAGAACACTGAAGCTTTCTTT | CASSSGQENTEAFF
TRBJ2-2 | 15 | few | TRBV12-3/TRBV12-4 | TRBD2 | TGTGCCAGCAGTTTTGCGGGAGGGGCGACCGGGGAGCTGTTTTTT | CASSFAGGATGELFF
TRBJ1-1 | 16 | few | TRBV19 | - | TGTGCCAGTAGTATAGGCGCAGATATACTTAGCGCTGAAGCTTTCTTT | CASSIGADILSAEAFF
TRBJ1-6 | 16 | few | TRBV6-2/TRBV6-3 | - | TGTGCCAGCAGTTACTCGATAAGCAGGAACCATTCACCCCTCCACTTT | CASSYSISRNHSPLHF
TRBJ2-2 | 15 | - | TRBV28 | - | TGTGCCAGCAGAGAACGGGTTGATTACACCGGGGAGCTGTTTTTT | CASRERVDYTGELFF
TRBJ2-3 | 15 | few | TRBV7-2 | - | TGTGCCAGCAGCTTACACGGCAGCGGCACAGATACGCAGTATTTT | CASSLHGSGTDTQYF
TRBJ1-6 | 17 | - | TRBV27 | TRBD1 | TGTGCCAGCAGTCAGATGACAGGGGCGGTCTATAATTCACCCCTCCACTTT | CASSQMTGAVYNSPLHF
TRBJ2-7 | 15 | few | TRBV27 | TRBD2 | TGTGCCACCGGACTAGCGGGAGTCATTGGGTACGAGCAGTACTTC | CATGLAGVIGYEQYF
TRBJ1-5 | 12 | few | TRBV7-9 | - | TGTGCCAGCAGCTCCCAGACAGGCGCCCAGCATTTT | CASSSQTGAQHF
TRBJ2-7 | 16 | - | TRBV5-8 | - | TGTGCCAGCAGCTTGGACCCGGGGAGGGGGAACTACGAGCAGTACTTC | CASSLDPGRGNYEQYF
TRBJ2-5 | 14 | few | TRBV4-1 | - | TGCGCCAGCAGCCAAGGAATCAGCGGGGAGACCCAGTACTTC | CASSQGISGETQYF
TRBJ1-1 | 15 | few | TRBV4-3 | - | TGCGCCAGCAGCCGGGGGGGAAATATGAACACTGAAGCTTTCTTT | CASSRGGNMNTEAFF
TRBJ2-7 | 15 | - | TRBV5-1 | - | TGCGCCAGCAGCCCTCGGGACCAAAGAACCTACGAGCAGTACTTC | CASSPRDQRTYEQYF
TRBJ1-1 | 11 | few | TRBV12-3/TRBV12-4 | - | TGTGCCAGCACGAGGGTTTCTGAAGCTTTCTTT | CASTRVSEAFF
TRBJ2-1 | 15 | few | TRBV12-3/TRBV12-4 | - | TGTGCCAGCAGTTTAGTCGGGGGGCGGGGGAATGAGCAGTTCTTC | CASSLVGGRGNEQFF
TRBJ2-3 | 18 | - | TRBV10-2 | - | TGCGCCAGCAGTGAGTCAAGGGGTGGTAGGTTTGGGACAGATACGCAGTATTTT | CASSESRGGRFGTDTQYF
TRBJ2-7 | 13 | few | TRBV20-1 | TRBD2 | TGCAGTGCTGTCCAGCGGGAGCCCTACGAGCAGTACTTC | CSAVQREPYEQYF
TRBJ1-1 | 13 | many | TRBV12-3/TRBV12-4 | - | TGTGCCAGCAGCCGAAAGGGGAACACTGAAGCTTTCTTT | CASSRKGNTEAFF
TRBJ1-1 | 15 | - | TRBV4-2 | - | TGTGCCAGCAGCCAAGATCCTGAAGCAAACAGTGAAGCTTTCTTT | CASSQDPEANSEAFF
TRBJ2-2 | 15 | few | TRBV12-3/TRBV12-4 | - | TGTGCCAGCAGTTCCTCGACAGCGAACACCGGGGAGCTGTTTTTT | CASSSSTANTGELFF
TRBJ2-7 | 18 | few | TRBV27 | - | TGTGCCAGCAGTAAATTTGCGGATCGAAGGACTACCCACTACGAGCAGTACTTC | CASSKFADRRTTHYEQYF
TRBJ2-5 | 14 | - | TRBV20-1 | - | TGCAGTGCTAGACGGGACTCCCTTCAAGAGACCCAGTACTTC | CSARRDSLQETQYF
TRBJ2-7 | 13 | - | TRBV20-1 | TRBD1 | TGCAGTGCTAGACTCGGGACAGGGGGATCGCTGTACTTC | CSARLGTGGSLYF
TRBJ2-3 | 14 | - | TRBV11-2 | - | TGTGCCAGCAGTTGGGGACGGAGCACAGATACGCAGTATTTT | CASSWGRSTDTQYF
TRBJ2-3 | 15 | - | TRBV7-9 | - | TGTGCCAGCAGCTTTGTGGCGAGAAGCACAGATACGCAGTATTTT | CASSFVARSTDTQYF
TRBJ2-4 | 15 | - | TRBV27 | TRBD2 | TGTGCCAGCAGTTTAATGGGAGGGCCCTCGAACATTCAGTACTTC | CASSLMGGPSNIQYF
TRBJ1-5 | 14 | few | TRBV6-5 | - | TGTGCCAGCAGTTACGGCCAGAACAATCAGCCCCAGCATTTT | CASSYGQNNQPQHF
TRBJ2-2 | 15 | few | TRBV20-1 | TRBD1 | TGCAGTGCTAGCCCTAGACAGGGGCTCACCGGGGAGCTGTTTTTT | CSASPRQGLTGELFF
TRBJ2-1 | 14 | - | TRBV11-3 | - | TGTGCCAGCAGCCTGGGGTCCGGGGGCCATGAGCAGTTCTTC | CASSLGSGGHEQFF
TRBJ1-2 | 13 | many | TRBV24-1 | - | TGTGCCACCAGTGAGGGGACTGTTGATGGCTACACCTTC | CATSEGTVDGYTF